This is a list of T cell receptor beta chains from one sample in a study of blood T cell repertoires in COVID-19. Generated by immunoSEQ multiplex PCR, the TCRdb table keeps only in-frame clones and is missing some. The sample holds 170,000 or so clones, less than 90% seen once. Material: peripheral blood. The receptor set was obtained from a man aged 18 to 30 with active or convalescent COVID-19. Both conserved end residues are part of each CDR3. The D gene is left open where the match is weak. Not all rows give a size; the values are once, few, many and, for expanded clones, a class.

clone_size	j_call	v_call	d_call	cdr3_length	cdr3_aa	cdr3_nt
-	TRBJ1-6	TRBV6-5	-	13	CASSYLQNSPLHF	TGTGCCAGCAGTTATCTGCAGAATTCACCCCTCCACTTT
-	TRBJ1-2	TRBV20-1	-	11	CSASRQGGYTF	TGCAGTGCTAGTAGGCAGGGTGGCTACACCTTC
once	TRBJ1-3	TRBV6-1	TRBD1	16	CASSVTGGSSGNTIYF	TGTGCCAGCAGTGTTACAGGGGGCTCCTCTGGAAACACCATATATTTT
-	TRBJ1-3	TRBV19	-	17	CASSMEGRGFSGNTIYF	TGTGCCAGTAGTATGGAAGGCAGGGGCTTCTCTGGAAACACCATATATTTT
-	TRBJ1-1	TRBV11-2	TRBD1	13	CASSPGTGTEAFF	TGTGCCAGCAGCCCCGGGACAGGGACTGAAGCTTTCTTT
once	TRBJ1-5	TRBV6-5	TRBD1	15	CASTNRGHEEQPQHF	TGTGCCAGCACCAACAGGGGGCATGAGGAGCAGCCCCAGCATTTT
-	TRBJ1-3	TRBV6-5	TRBD1	14	CATRPGTERNTIYF	TGTGCCACCAGACCCGGGACAGAAAGAAACACCATATATTTT
once	TRBJ2-2	TRBV7-9	-	14	CASSPGLTTGELFF	TGTGCCAGCAGCCCGGGACTTACCACCGGGGAGCTGTTTTTT
-	TRBJ1-1	TRBV19	-	14	CASTLTGMNTEAFF	TGTGCCAGTACGTTAACAGGAATGAACACTGAAGCTTTCTTT
-	TRBJ1-1	TRBV7-2	TRBD1	15	CASSLDQGAITEAFF	TGTGCCAGCAGCTTAGATCAGGGGGCAATCACTGAAGCTTTCTTT
-	TRBJ2-5	TRBV29-1	TRBD1	17	CSVDPQARDRGQETQYF	TGCAGCGTTGACCCACAAGCCAGGGACAGAGGACAAGAGACCCAGTACTTC
-	TRBJ1-2	TRBV6-5	TRBD1	13	CASRSQGVDGYTF	TGTGCCAGCAGATCACAGGGGGTTGATGGCTACACCTTC
-	TRBJ2-1	TRBV29-1	-	16	CSVEDKDRSSYNEQFF	TGCAGCGTTGAAGATAAGGACAGATCCTCCTACAATGAGCAGTTCTTC
-	TRBJ2-3	TRBV7-2	-	15	CASSSGGTSTDTQYF	TGTGCCAGCAGCTCCGGGGGAACTAGCACAGATACGCAGTATTTT
-	TRBJ2-7	TRBV3-1/TRBV3-2	TRBD2	15	CASSLRLAGAFEQYF	TGTGCCAGCAGCCTCCGACTAGCGGGAGCGTTCGAGCAGTACTTC
-	TRBJ2-1	TRBV5-4	-	15	CASSLNLGGGNEQFF	TGTGCCAGCAGCTTAAACCTCGGAGGCGGGAATGAGCAGTTCTTC
-	TRBJ2-7	TRBV5-1	-	14	CASSPGGGLYEQYF	TGCGCCAGCAGCCCTGGGGGGGGCCTCTACGAGCAGTACTTC
once	TRBJ2-1	TRBV6-5	TRBD2	15	CASSQLAGGYNEQFF	TGTGCCAGCAGTCAGCTAGCGGGAGGCTACAATGAGCAGTTCTTC
-	TRBJ2-5	TRBV5-1	TRBD2	16	CASSLRLAGGQETQYF	TGCGCCAGCAGCTTGCGCCTAGCGGGGGGCCAAGAGACCCAGTACTTC
-	TRBJ1-1	TRBV15	TRBD1	17	CATSRDPGQTTNTEAFF	TGTGCCACCAGCAGAGATCCGGGACAGACGACGAACACTGAAGCTTTCTTT
-	TRBJ2-1	TRBV5-1	TRBD2	15	CASSFSGGDYNEQFF	TGCGCCAGCAGCTTTAGCGGGGGTGACTACAATGAGCAGTTCTTC
-	TRBJ1-2	TRBV12-3/TRBV12-4	TRBD1	13	CASSRQGAEGYTF	TGTGCCAGCAGTAGACAGGGGGCGGAGGGCTACACCTTC
-	TRBJ1-5	TRBV2	-	14	CASSRQSSNQPQHF	TGTGCCAGCAGCAGACAGTCTAGCAATCAGCCCCAGCATTTT